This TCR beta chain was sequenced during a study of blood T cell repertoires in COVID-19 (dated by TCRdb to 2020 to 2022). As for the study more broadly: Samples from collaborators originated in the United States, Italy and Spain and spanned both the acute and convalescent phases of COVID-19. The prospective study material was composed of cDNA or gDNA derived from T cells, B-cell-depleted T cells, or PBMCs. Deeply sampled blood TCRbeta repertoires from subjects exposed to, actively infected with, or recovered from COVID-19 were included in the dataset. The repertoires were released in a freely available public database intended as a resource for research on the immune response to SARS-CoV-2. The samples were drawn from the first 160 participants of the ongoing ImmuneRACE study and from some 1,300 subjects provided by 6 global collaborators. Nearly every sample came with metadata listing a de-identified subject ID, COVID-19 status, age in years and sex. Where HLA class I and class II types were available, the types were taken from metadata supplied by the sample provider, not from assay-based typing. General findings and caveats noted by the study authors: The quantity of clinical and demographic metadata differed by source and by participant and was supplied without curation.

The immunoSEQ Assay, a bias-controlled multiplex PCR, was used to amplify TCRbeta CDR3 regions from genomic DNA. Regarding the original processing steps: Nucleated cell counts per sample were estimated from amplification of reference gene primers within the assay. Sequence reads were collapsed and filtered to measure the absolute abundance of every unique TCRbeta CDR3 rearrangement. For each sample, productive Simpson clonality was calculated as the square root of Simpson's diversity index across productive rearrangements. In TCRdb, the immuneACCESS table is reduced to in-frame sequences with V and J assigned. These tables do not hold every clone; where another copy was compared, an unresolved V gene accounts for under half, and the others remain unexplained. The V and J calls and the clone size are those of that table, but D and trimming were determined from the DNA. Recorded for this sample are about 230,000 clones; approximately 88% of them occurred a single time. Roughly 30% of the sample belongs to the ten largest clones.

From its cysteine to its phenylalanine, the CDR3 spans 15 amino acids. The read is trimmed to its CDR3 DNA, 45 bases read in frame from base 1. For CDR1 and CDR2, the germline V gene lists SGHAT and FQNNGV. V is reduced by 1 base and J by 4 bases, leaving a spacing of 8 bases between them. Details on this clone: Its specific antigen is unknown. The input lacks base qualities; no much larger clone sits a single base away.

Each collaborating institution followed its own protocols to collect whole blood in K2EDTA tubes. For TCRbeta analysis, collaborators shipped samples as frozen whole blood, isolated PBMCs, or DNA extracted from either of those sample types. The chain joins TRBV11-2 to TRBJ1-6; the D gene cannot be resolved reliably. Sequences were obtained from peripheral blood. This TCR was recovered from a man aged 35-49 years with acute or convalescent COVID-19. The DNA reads TGTGCCAGCAGCTTAGCTTCCAGTTATAATTCACCCCTCCACTTT. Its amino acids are CASSLASSYNSPLHF.